What follows are 29 T cell receptor beta chains derived from one specimen sequenced in a study of shared clonotypes between healthy human individuals. Profiled with immunoSEQ multiplex PCR; TCRdb holds only in-frame clones, not every one. This table has millions of clones, over 85% appearing once. Material for sequencing was naive CD4+ T cells sorted from blood. Subset denoted: CD45RA+ positively selected. The receptors shown here come from a man aged 18 to 30 in good health.

Worth noting for this clone: This specimen includes other DNA sequences encoding the same CDR3. The V gene is TRBV5-6, the J gene TRBJ1-1, with 9 bases fitting TRBD1. This CDR3 spans 15 amino acids. In germline, CDR1 is SGHDT, CDR2 YYEEEE. J gave up 5 bases and V 1 base, and 6 bases lay outside the gene matches. CDR3: CASSLLDRGDTEAFF. As DNA, the CDR3 is TGTGCCAGCAGCTTGCTTGACAGGGGGGATACTGAAGCTTTCTTT.

The V call is TRBV6-5, the J call TRBJ1-1; weak D call: TRBD1 (5 bases). V dropped 2 bases and J dropped 6 bases, with 10 bases sitting between them. This CDR3 is built from 13 residues. Germline-derived CDR1 and CDR2 are MNHEY and SVGAGI. The CDR3, as DNA: TGTGCCAGCAGTTACAGGGGAGGGTCTGAAGCTTTCTTT. Translated, it gives CASSYRGGSEAFF.

This rearrangement joins TRBV19 to TRBJ1-2; D gene ambiguous. There are 13 residues in the CDR3. V was clipped by 6 bases and J by 2 bases, with 10 bases between them. Germline V gives CDR1 LNHDA, CDR2 SQIVND (reference sequence). The CDR3, as DNA: TGTGCCAGTAGCCTCGACAAGAACTATGGCTACACCTTC. Its translation is CASSLDKNYGYTF.

The V call is TRBV7-9, the J call TRBJ1-2; 7 bases fit TRBD1. Germline V gene lookup returns CDR1 SEHNR and CDR2 FQNEAQ (reference sequence). CDR3 length: 16 residues. Unmatched junction bases numbered 11, after V lost 3 bases and J lost 4 bases. In DNA form, the CDR3 reads TGTGCCAGCAGCTTCAATTACAGGGGAGTGCCCTATGGCTACACCTTC. It yields the protein CASSFNYRGVPYGYTF.

As DNA, the CDR3 is TGTGCCAGTAGTATGAGGGAAAACAATGAGCAGTTCTTC. Translation: CASSMRENNEQFF. J is TRBJ2-1 and V is TRBV19, with a weak D call TRBD2 (5 bases). CDR3 size: 13 residues. V lost 3 bases and J lost 5, with 8 bases in between. CDR1 and CDR2 (germline): LNHDA, SQIVND (reference sequence).

CDR3 in amino acids: CATSGLRGPYNEQFF. The CDR3 DNA is TGTGCCACCAGCGGCCTTCGGGGCCCCTACAATGAGCAGTTCTTC. The chain recombines TRBV15 with TRBJ2-1; D is tentatively TRBD1 or TRBD2 (5 bases each). V was trimmed by 5 bases and J by 2 bases, leaving 13 bases between them. Germline loops: CDR1 LNHNV, CDR2 YYDKDF (reference sequence). CDR3 length equals 15 residues.

This sequence joins TRBV11-2 and TRBJ2-5, with D maybe TRBD2 (5 bases). V lost 7 bases and J lost 6, with 21 bases in between. CDR1 and CDR2 from the germline V gene are SGHAT and FQNNGV. CDR3 size: 15 residues. CDR3 coding DNA: TGTGCCAGCACTCTAATGATCTCGGGGTGGCAGACCCAGTACTTC. Protein: CASTLMISGWQTQYF.

This chain connects TRBV7-6 to TRBJ1-5, with a tentative D call TRBD1 (5 bases). V was trimmed by 5 bases and J by 2 bases, leaving 13 bases between them. Germline V gene data show CDR1 as SGHVS and CDR2 as FNYEAQ. The CDR3 covers 15 residues. CDR3 coding DNA: TGTGCCAGCAGCCGGGGGATAGGAGGCAATCAGCCCCAGCATTTT. Amino acids: CASSRGIGGNQPQHF.

This chain connects TRBV7-3 to TRBJ2-2; 7 bases line up with TRBD1. V lost 2 bases and J lost 4; bases outside the gene matches: 1. The CDR3 consists of 14 residues. CDR1 is SGHTA, CDR2 FQGTGA, per germline. The CDR3: CASSLRQGTGELFF. The DNA of the CDR3 is TGTGCCAGCAGCTTACGACAGGGCACCGGGGAGCTGTTTTTT.

The rearrangement links TRBV28 to TRBJ2-7; maybe TRBD1 (6 bases). Per germline, CDR1 MDHEN and CDR2 SYDVKM. The germline V and J ends were trimmed by 7 bases and 4 bases, with 17 bases remaining between them. The CDR3 spans 14 residues. CDR3 in amino acids: CASTLPGHRYEQYF. CDR3 coding DNA: TGTGCCAGCACCCTTCCGGGACACCGTTACGAGCAGTACTTC.

The chain recombines TRBV6-5 with TRBJ2-7; no reliable D call. The germline V gene has CDR1 MNHEY and CDR2 SVGAGI. The CDR3 spans 15 residues. Trimming took 4 bases from V and 3 from J, leaving 16 bases between them. The CDR3 coding sequence is TGTGCCAGCAGTTTGAGACCACAAGCTTACTACGAGCAGTACTTC. It encodes CASSLRPQAYYEQYF.

This clone has just a few counts. This chain links TRBV29-1 with TRBJ1-1; D perhaps matches TRBD1 (6 bases). Germline CDR1 SQVTM, CDR2 ANQGSEA. V was pared by 4 bases and J by 4 bases, with 16 bases between. This CDR3 has 14 residues. CDR3 DNA: TGCAGCGTTGGAGGATCTACGGGGGCCACTGAAGCTTTCTTT. As protein: CSVGGSTGATEAFF.

The chain has TRBV7-2 and TRBJ2-7, with D hard to call. Trimming left V 1 base short and J 6 bases short, with 16 bases between. This CDR3 spans 15 amino acids. Germline V lookup: CDR1 SGHTA, CDR2 FQGNSA. CDR3 residues: CASSLVGPTLSEQYF. For the CDR3, the DNA is TGTGCCAGCAGCTTAGTAGGGCCGACCTTGAGCGAGCAGTACTTC.

This rearrangement joins TRBV4-1 to TRBJ1-5; D is possibly TRBD1 (6 bases). Trimming left V 5 bases short and J 0 bases short, with 17 bases between. The germline CDR1 and CDR2 sequences are MGHRA and YSYEKL. The CDR3 spans 17 residues. The CDR3 nucleotides read TGCGCCAGCAGCACCAGGCAGGGGACCGATAGCAATCAGCCCCAGCATTTT. Translating gives CASSTRQGTDSNQPQHF.

V gene TRBV5-1 combines with J gene TRBJ2-2; TRBD2 matches at 9 bases. The trim removed 4 bases at V and 3 bases at J, leaving 7 bases unmatched. CDR1 and CDR2 from the germline V gene are SGHRS and YFSETQ. This CDR3 has 16 residues. This CDR3 is CASSPSRTSDTGELFF. The CDR3 DNA reads as TGCGCCAGCAGCCCCAGTAGGACTAGCGACACCGGGGAGCTGTTTTTT. The whole variable domain, remainder taken from reference TRBV5-1 and TRBJ2-2, is KAGVTQTPRYLIKTRGQQVTLSCSPISGHRSVSWYQQTPGQGLQFLFEYFSETQRNKGNFPGRFSGRQFSNSRSEMNVSTLELGDSALYLCASSPSRTSDTGELFFGEGSRLTVL.

This CDR3 is CASSLGGESYGYTF. The CDR3 DNA sequence: TGCGCCAGCAGCCTGGGGGGCGAAAGCTATGGCTACACCTTC. This rearrangement joins TRBV5-1 to TRBJ1-2, with D perhaps TRBD1 (6 bases). V dropped 4 bases and J dropped 4 bases, with 14 bases sitting between them. The CDR3 length is 14 residues. CDR1 is SGHRS and CDR2 is YFSETQ in the germline V gene.

The rearrangement links TRBV27 to TRBJ1-5, with unresolved D. The V and J ends lost 3 bases and 0 bases respectively, with 9 bases between them. The CDR3 has 15 residues. Germline V gene lookup returns CDR1 MNHEY and CDR2 SMNVEV (reference sequence). DNA of the CDR3: TGTGCCAGCAGTTTGGGAGTTGGTAGCAATCAGCCCCAGCATTTT. Amino acid sequence: CASSLGVGSNQPQHF.

This clone was observed a single time. This sequence joins TRBV10-3 and TRBJ1-2; D perhaps matches TRBD1 (5 bases). In germline, CDR1 is ENHRY, CDR2 SYGVKD. Trimming left V 4 bases short and J 2 bases short, with 11 bases between. This CDR3 comprises 14 residues. The CDR3 is CAISADSDNYGYTF. In DNA form, the CDR3 reads TGTGCCATCAGTGCAGACAGTGACAACTATGGCTACACCTTC.

V is TRBV6-6 and J is TRBJ1-6, with TRBD1 identical over 11 bases. The junction had 10 bases not matched to a gene; V was cut back by 5 bases and J by 13 bases. The CDR3 length is 15 residues. Germline V gene lookup returns CDR1 MNHNY and CDR2 SVGAGI (reference sequence). The CDR3 loop reads CASSPQGQGARPLHF. CDR3 bases: TGTGCCAGCAGTCCCCAAGGACAGGGGGCGCGGCCCCTCCACTTT.

On this clone itself: Additional DNA sequences in this sample encode the identical CDR3. The chain carries TRBV19 and TRBJ1-2; D is possibly TRBD1 (5 bases). This CDR3 is 13 amino acids long. Germline loops: CDR1 LNHDA, CDR2 SQIVND (reference sequence). Trimming shortened V by 6 bases and J by 4 bases, and 12 bases separated the two germline ends. The CDR3 region is CASSVQGSYGYTF. The DNA of the CDR3 is TGTGCCAGTAGCGTGCAGGGAAGCTATGGCTACACCTTC.

The chain couples TRBV7-2 to TRBJ2-1, with 7 positions matching TRBD2. Germline lookup yields CDR1 SGHTA and CDR2 FQGNSA. This CDR3 is built from 16 residues. The V and J ends lost 5 bases and 10 bases, in that order; junction bases with no gene match: 17. The CDR3 protein is CASSIRVGLGVEEQFF. The CDR3 DNA reads TGTGCCAGCAGCATACGTGTAGGACTAGGAGTTGAGGAGCAGTTCTTC.

The rearrangement joins TRBV11-2 to TRBJ1-2, with TRBD1 identical over 7 bases. The CDR3 length is 17 residues. J gave up 2 bases and V 5 bases, and 14 bases lay outside the gene matches. Germline CDR1 is SGHAT and CDR2 is FQNNGV. The CDR3, as DNA: TGTGCCAGCAGCCTAGTAGGGGGACAGCCGCCAAACTATGGCTACACCTTC. It codes for CASSLVGGQPPNYGYTF.

This chain connects TRBV5-1 to TRBJ1-2; D possibly corresponds to TRBD1 (6 bases). V was cut by 0 bases and J by 0 bases, with 15 bases left in between. Germline V gene data show CDR1 as SGHRS and CDR2 as YFSETQ. This CDR3 spans 17 amino acids. This chain's CDR3 is CASSLVTGQSPNYGYTF. CDR3 DNA sequence: TGCGCCAGCAGCTTGGTCACAGGGCAGAGCCCTAACTATGGCTACACCTTC.

The chain couples TRBV28 to TRBJ1-2; the D gene is possibly TRBD1 (5 bases). CDR1 is MDHEN, CDR2 SYDVKM, per germline. CDR3 size: 15 residues. V was pared by 6 bases and J by 0 bases, with 14 bases between. CDR3 residues: CASSWGFGTNYGYTF. The CDR3 DNA reads as TGTGCCAGCAGCTGGGGGTTCGGCACTAACTATGGCTACACCTTC.

To note about this clone: Other DNA variants within this sample encode the same CDR3. This chain joins TRBV10-3 and TRBJ2-5; the D is unclear. The germline V gene has CDR1 ENHRY and CDR2 SYGVKD. V was shortened by 3 bases and J by 5 bases, with 7 bases between the two germline ends. The CDR3 is 12 amino acids. The CDR3: CAISEGSETQYF. CDR3 nucleotide sequence: TGTGCCATCAGTGAAGGCTCCGAGACCCAGTACTTC.

The rearrangement links TRBV2 to TRBJ2-6; D is unclear. V was pared by 4 bases and J by 0 bases, with 7 bases between. This CDR3 comprises 15 residues. Germline V gene sequence: CDR1 SNHLY, CDR2 FYNNEI. The CDR3 DNA reads as TGTGCCAGCAGTGTGGGCTTCTCTGGGGCCAACGTCCTGACTTTC. It is translated as CASSVGFSGANVLTF.

This clone was observed once. The rearrangement uses TRBV2 and TRBJ1-2, with TRBD1 as a possible D gene (6 bases). The V end lost 1 base, the J end lost 8 bases, and 14 bases lay between the germline ends. This CDR3 contains 14 residues. The germline gives CDR1 SNHLY, CDR2 FYNNEI. CDR3 sequence reads: CASSEDRVKGGYTF. For the CDR3, the DNA is TGTGCCAGCAGTGAAGACAGGGTCAAAGGGGGCTACACCTTC.

The V gene is TRBV6-6, the J gene TRBJ2-5; TRBD1 is a possible D gene (6 bases). This CDR3 spans 14 amino acids. Per the germline V gene, CDR1 is MNHNY and CDR2 is SVGAGI (reference sequence). Trimming shortened V by 4 bases and J by 4 bases, and 13 bases separated the two germline ends. The CDR3 coding sequence is TGTGCCAGCAGTTTCCTATCAGGGGTAGAGACCCAGTACTTC. Amino acid sequence: CASSFLSGVETQYF.

The sample holds one count of this clone. The V call is TRBV5-6, the J call TRBJ2-5; 9 bases are shared with TRBD1. The CDR3 runs to 16 residues. In germline, CDR1 is SGHDT, CDR2 YYEEEE. The V and J ends lost 4 bases and 1 base, in that order; junction bases with no gene match: 8. In DNA form, the CDR3 reads TGTGCCAGCAGCGCAGGGACAGGGAAAGGCCAAGAGACCCAGTACTTC. Its protein is CASSAGTGKGQETQYF.